This T cell receptor beta chain was recorded in a study of T cell repertoires in cytomegalovirus infection. Findings and caveats of the study: The study identified carriers of CMV plus the relevant HLA from cumulative public TCR beta family frequency. The ex vivo response showed dominance by HLA-C-restricted CMV-specific TCR beta clonotypes.

The length of the CDR3 is 14 residues. Germline V gives CDR1 LNHNV, CDR2 YYDKDF (reference sequence). The V segment lost 0 bases and the J segment 5 bases; nucleotides outside the gene matches: 2. Each CDR3 protein gets one entry after TCRdb re-called the reads with MiXCR. Of about 160,000 distinct CDR3 sequences in the sample, roughly 15% are singletons; the top ten hold under 20%. This clonotype was picked up a small number of times. Its specificity is not known. Specimen: CD8+ T cells from PBMCs. This clonotype originated in a human donor in good health (CMV status not recorded). Some clones in this sample may be carry-over from other donors' samples. The chain has TRBV15 and TRBJ2-5, with 8 bases identical to TRBD1. The CDR3 sequence: CATSREQGEETQYF. DNA of the CDR3: TGTGCCACCAGCAGAGAACAGGGGGAGGAGACCCAGTACTTC.